This T cell receptor (beta chain) comes out of a study of blood T cell repertoires in COVID-19. Study-level information: PBMCs, B-cell-depleted T cells, or T cells provided the cDNA or gDNA that made up the material.

The CDR3 loop spans 18 amino acids. Germline lookup yields CDR1 SGHRS and CDR2 YFSETQ. V lost 2 bases and J lost 4; bases outside the gene matches: 11. In the source study's methods: Estimation of nucleated cell counts was performed using reference gene primer amplification. The data were produced by immunoSEQ multiplex PCR, yet TCRdb's version contains in-frame clones alone and is incomplete. That table is the source of V, J and clone size, and D and trimming were worked out from the DNA. The sample contains 120,000 to 150,000 clones, 79% of which appear only once. The material sequenced was peripheral blood. The TCR originated in a man aged 60-69 years with acute or convalescent COVID-19. The chain has TRBV5-1 and TRBJ2-3, with 12 bases matching TRBD2. The CDR3 DNA reads TGCGCCAGCAGCTTTGCGGCGGCTAGCGGGAGGGGGTCAGATACGCAGTATTTT. It translates to CASSFAAASGRGSDTQYF.